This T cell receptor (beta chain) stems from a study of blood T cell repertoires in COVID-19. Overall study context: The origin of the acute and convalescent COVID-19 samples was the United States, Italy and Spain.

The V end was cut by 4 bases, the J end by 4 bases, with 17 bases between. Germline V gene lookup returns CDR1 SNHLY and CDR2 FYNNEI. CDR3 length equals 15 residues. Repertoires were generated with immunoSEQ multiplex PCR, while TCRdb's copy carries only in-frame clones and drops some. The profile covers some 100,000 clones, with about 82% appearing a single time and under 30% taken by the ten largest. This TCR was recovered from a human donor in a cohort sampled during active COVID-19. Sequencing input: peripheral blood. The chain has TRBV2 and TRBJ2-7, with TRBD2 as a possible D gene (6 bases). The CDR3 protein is CASSGRYGSSYEQYF. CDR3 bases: TGTGCCAGCAGTGGCCGGTACGGGAGTTCTTACGAGCAGTACTTC.